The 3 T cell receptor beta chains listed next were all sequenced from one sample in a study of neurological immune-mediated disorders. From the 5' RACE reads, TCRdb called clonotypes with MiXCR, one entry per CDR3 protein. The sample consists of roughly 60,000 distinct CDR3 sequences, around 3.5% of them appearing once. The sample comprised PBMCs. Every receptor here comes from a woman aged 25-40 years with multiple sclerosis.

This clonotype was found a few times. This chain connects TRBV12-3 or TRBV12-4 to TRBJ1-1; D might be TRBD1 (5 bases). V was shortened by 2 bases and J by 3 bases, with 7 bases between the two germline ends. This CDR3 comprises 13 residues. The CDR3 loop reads CASSLTGDTEAFF. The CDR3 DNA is TGTGCCAGCAGTTTAACAGGAGACACTGAAGCTTTCTTT.

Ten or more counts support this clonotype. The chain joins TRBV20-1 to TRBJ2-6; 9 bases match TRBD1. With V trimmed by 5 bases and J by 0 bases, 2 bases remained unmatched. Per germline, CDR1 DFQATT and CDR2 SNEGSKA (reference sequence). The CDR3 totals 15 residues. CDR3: CSAGTGRSGANVLTF. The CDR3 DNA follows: TGCAGTGCTGGGACAGGGCGCTCTGGGGCCAACGTCCTGACTTTC.

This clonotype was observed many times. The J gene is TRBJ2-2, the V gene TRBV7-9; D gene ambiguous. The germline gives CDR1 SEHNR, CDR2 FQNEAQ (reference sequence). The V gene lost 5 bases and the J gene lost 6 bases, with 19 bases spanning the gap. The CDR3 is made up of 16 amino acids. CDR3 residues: CASSEETSNRAGELFF. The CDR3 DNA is TGTGCCAGCAGCGAGGAGACTTCGAACCGGGCCGGGGAGCTGTTTTTT.